Listed below are T cell receptor beta chains from one sample, sequenced in a study of post-analysis software for immune sequencing data. One entry per CDR3 protein, called by TCRdb with MiXCR from the PCR reads. The sample contains roughly 700,000 distinct CDR3 sequences, 30% of which appear only once. The sample comprised blood. These receptors all come from a girl between 10 and 17 years old with multiple sclerosis. Both conserved end residues are part of each CDR3. D genes are given only for firm matches. Part of the rows lack a size; the others show once, few, many or a class for expanded clones.

CDR3 | DNA | J | D | size | V
CASSQAGLPFF | TGTGCCAGCAGCCAAGCCGGGCTACCGTTCTTC | TRBJ2-1 | - | few | TRBV7-9
CASSFSAGGIQSNEQYF | TGTGCCAGCAGCTTTTCAGCGGGAGGAATTCAGTCGAACGAGCAGTACTTC | TRBJ2-7 | TRBD2 | - | TRBV11-2
CAISEKTGSASGANVLTF | TGTGCCATCAGTGAGAAGACAGGGTCCGCCTCTGGGGCCAACGTCCTGACTTTC | TRBJ2-6 | TRBD1 | few | TRBV10-3
CASRDRDKYGYTF | TGTGCCAGCAGGGACCGGGACAAGTATGGCTACACCTTC | TRBJ1-2 | - | - | TRBV9
CASTSRGRTDTQYF | TGTGCCAGCACCTCGCGCGGGAGAACAGATACGCAGTATTTT | TRBJ2-3 | TRBD2 | - | TRBV6-5
CSVEASRPSYEQYF | TGCAGCGTTGAAGCGTCCAGGCCCTCCTACGAGCAGTACTTC | TRBJ2-7 | - | many | TRBV29-1
CASSGRERLTDTQYF | TGTGCCAGCAGCGGACGGGAGAGGCTCACAGATACGCAGTATTTT | TRBJ2-3 | - | many | TRBV7-6
CASSREANYGYTF | TGCGCCAGCAGCCGGGAGGCCAACTATGGCTACACCTTC | TRBJ1-2 | - | - | TRBV5-1
CASSSDDSGRTNYDYTF | TGTGCCAGCAGCTCCGACGATTCGGGCCGCACTAACTATGACTACACCTTC | TRBJ1-2 | - | - | TRBV5-5
CASSLTGLAQYF | TGTGCCAGCAGTTTAACGGGACTTGCGCAGTATTTT | TRBJ2-3 | - | - | TRBV12-3/TRBV12-4
CASSVGPSLAFLGADTQYF | TGTGCCAGCAGCGTAGGACCATCACTAGCGTTTTTAGGTGCAGATACGCAGTATTTT | TRBJ2-3 | TRBD2 | - | TRBV9
CASSFWSEIYNEQFF | TGTGCCAGCAGCTTTTGGTCAGAGATTTACAATGAGCAGTTCTTC | TRBJ2-1 | - | few | TRBV7-2
CATGGTVSYNEQFF | TGTGCCACCGGGGGGACTGTCTCCTACAATGAGCAGTTCTTC | TRBJ2-1 | - | - | TRBV15
CASSIFYEQYF | TGTGCCAGCAGTATCTTCTACGAGCAGTACTTC | TRBJ2-7 | - | many | TRBV12-3/TRBV12-4
CSVDQYTGELFF | TGCAGCGTTGACCAATACACCGGGGAGCTGTTTTTT | TRBJ2-2 | - | - | TRBV29-1
CASKFIRAGGTDTQYF | TGTGCCAGCAAGTTTATTAGGGCAGGGGGCACAGATACGCAGTATTTT | TRBJ2-3 | - | few | TRBV28
CATSDSMSGTRIQYF | TGTGCCACCAGTGATTCCATGAGCGGTACGCGCATTCAGTACTTC | TRBJ2-4 | - | - | TRBV24-1
CASSPGGQKQFF | TGTGCCAGCAGCCCGGGGGGACAGAAACAGTTCTTC | TRBJ2-1 | - | - | TRBV7-9
CSVEGPVYTDTQYF | TGCAGTGTGGAGGGCCCGGTGTACACAGATACGCAGTATTTT | TRBJ2-3 | - | few | TRBV20-1
CASSFPGLPKQFF | TGTGCCAGCAGCTTTCCGGGACTACCCAAGCAGTTCTTC | TRBJ2-1 | TRBD2 | - | TRBV7-2
CATSDFRGGYTQYF | TGTGCCACCAGTGACTTCCGGGGCGGCTATACGCAGTATTTT | TRBJ2-3 | - | - | TRBV24-1
CASSDRDQRNYEQYF | TGTGCCAGCAGTGACCGGGACCAACGCAACTACGAGCAGTACTTC | TRBJ2-7 | - | - | TRBV25-1
CASSESLGREKLFF | TGTGCCAGCAGTGAATCCTTGGGCAGGGAAAAACTGTTTTTT | TRBJ1-4 | - | - | TRBV25-1
CASSPQSGTDNLFF | TGTGCCAGCAGTCCACAGAGCGGGACCGATAATTTGTTCTTC | TRBJ2-1 | TRBD2 | - | TRBV12-3/TRBV12-4
CSASRQTGELFF | TGCAGTGCTAGCAGACAGACCGGGGAGCTGTTTTTT | TRBJ2-2 | - | few | TRBV20-1
CASSPAGRSYEQYF | TGTGCCAGCAGCCCAGCCGGACGGAGCTACGAGCAGTACTTC | TRBJ2-7 | - | many | TRBV12-3/TRBV12-4
CASSGGRAYEQYF | TGTGCCAGCAGCGGCGGACGGGCCTACGAGCAGTACTTC | TRBJ2-7 | - | few | TRBV7-9
CASMGLAGIVGTQYF | TGTGCCAGCATGGGACTAGCGGGAATTGTGGGGACCCAGTACTTC | TRBJ2-5 | TRBD2 | few | TRBV28
CASGWGGNTDTQYF | TGTGCCAGCGGGTGGGGCGGAAACACAGATACGCAGTATTTT | TRBJ2-3 | - | few | TRBV12-3/TRBV12-4
CASSQDRGQQFF | TGCGCCAGCAGCCAAGATCGGGGACAGCAGTTCTTC | TRBJ2-1 | - | few | TRBV4-3
CASSLGGQTGGYEQYF | TGTGCCAGCAGCTTAGGGGGTCAGACCGGGGGCTACGAGCAGTACTTC | TRBJ2-7 | - | few | TRBV7-2
CSARVVVQETQYF | TGCAGTGCTAGAGTTGTGGTCCAAGAGACCCAGTACTTC | TRBJ2-5 | - | few | TRBV20-1
CASSYQAGGPETQYF | TGTGCCAGCAGTTACCAAGCGGGAGGGCCGGAGACCCAGTACTTC | TRBJ2-5 | TRBD2 | - | TRBV6-5
CASSEAGGEGEQFF | TGTGCCAGCTCAGAAGCGGGGGGCGAGGGTGAGCAGTTCTTC | TRBJ2-1 | TRBD2 | - | TRBV18
CASGLAGGPGNEQFF | TGTGCTAGTGGTCTAGCGGGAGGGCCTGGTAATGAGCAGTTCTTC | TRBJ2-1 | TRBD2 | many | TRBV12-5
CASSYGGSSDTQYF | TGTGCCAGCAGTTACGGGGGTAGCTCAGATACGCAGTATTTT | TRBJ2-3 | - | - | TRBV6-2/TRBV6-3